These T cell receptor beta chains were read from a single sample in a study of CD8 T cells in Susac syndrome. TCRdb recomputed calls from the immunoSEQ multiplex PCR reads with MiXCR, one row per CDR3 protein. The repertoire holds some 100,000 distinct CDR3 sequences, with 85% to 95% as singletons. Sequencing input: CD4+ T cells from PBMCs. The source of these receptors is a human donor with multiple sclerosis. The CDR3 runs from the conserved cysteine through the conserved F or W. A D gene is named only where the DNA matches it firmly. Clone sizes are given selectively: once, few, many, or a class where the clone is expanded.

cdr3_length	v_call	d_call	clone_size	j_call	cdr3_nt	cdr3_aa
14	TRBV10-3	-	-	TRBJ2-5	TGTGCCATCAGTATCGAAAAAGGCCAAGAGACCCAGTACTTC	CAISIEKGQETQYF
16	TRBV3-1	-	-	TRBJ1-4	TGTGCCAGCAGCCAAGTCGGGGGGACTGCAGATGAAAAACTGTTTTTT	CASSQVGGTADEKLFF
14	TRBV18	TRBD1	-	TRBJ1-2	TGTGCCAGCTCACCACCGGGACAGAAATATGGCTACACCTTC	CASSPPGQKYGYTF
13	TRBV7-3	-	-	TRBJ2-7	TGTGCCAGCAGCTTATCAGTTTGGGGAGAGCAGTACTTC	CASSLSVWGEQYF
13	TRBV7-2	TRBD2	-	TRBJ2-7	TGTGCCAGCAGCTCGAACCAGCGGGGCGAGCAGTACTTC	CASSSNQRGEQYF
15	TRBV18	-	once	TRBJ1-2	TGTGCCAGCTCACCATCGACCGATCTCGGGTATGGCTACACCTTC	CASSPSTDLGYGYTF
12	TRBV30	-	-	TRBJ2-7	TGTGCCTGGAGTGAGAGAGCCTACGAGCAGTACTTC	CAWSERAYEQYF
17	TRBV5-4	TRBD1	-	TRBJ2-7	TGTGCCAGCAGCCCGGGACAGGGGGCCGTTTCGGCCTACGAGCAGTACTTC	CASSPGQGAVSAYEQYF
11	TRBV6-2/TRBV6-3	-	-	TRBJ1-3	TGTGCCAGCATGCGAGGAAACACCATATATTTT	CASMRGNTIYF
13	TRBV5-1	-	-	TRBJ2-6	TGCGCCAGCGCCGTTGGTGGGGCCAACGTCCTGACTTTC	CASAVGGANVLTF
17	TRBV29-1	TRBD1	-	TRBJ2-7	TGCAGCGTTGAACACAGGGGGCCCCTTACTTTCTCCTACGAGCAGTACTTC	CSVEHRGPLTFSYEQYF
15	TRBV7-8	-	-	TRBJ1-6	TGTGCCAGCAGCTTAGCCGTAACGGGTAATTCACCCCTCCACTTT	CASSLAVTGNSPLHF
15	TRBV9	-	-	TRBJ2-2	TGTGCCAGCAGCGTACAGGGCTCGAGCACCGGGGAGCTGTTTTTT	CASSVQGSSTGELFF
11	TRBV2	-	-	TRBJ1-2	TGTGCCAGCAGGATCAGTGGGGGCTACACCTTC	CASRISGGYTF
15	TRBV18	-	-	TRBJ1-5	TGTGCCAGCTCACCAAAAGGCCAAGTCAATCAGCCCCAGCATTTT	CASSPKGQVNQPQHF
14	TRBV10-3	-	-	TRBJ2-2	TGTGCCATCAGTGAGTCGATAGGGGCCGGGGAGCTGTTTTTT	CAISESIGAGELFF
13	TRBV27	-	-	TRBJ2-5	TGTGCCAGCAGTTTCAAGAGAAAAGAGACCCAGTACTTC	CASSFKRKETQYF
15	TRBV19	TRBD1	-	TRBJ2-5	TGTGCCAGTAGTGGATCGGGACAGGGGGAAGAGACCCAGTACTTC	CASSGSGQGEETQYF
16	TRBV27	-	-	TRBJ1-1	TGTGCCAGCAGTTTTGGGGTCCCCCTCATGAACACTGAAGCTTTCTTT	CASSFGVPLMNTEAFF
13	TRBV29-1	TRBD2	-	TRBJ2-3	TGCAGCGTTCTAGGGACTAGCGGAGATACGCAGTATTTT	CSVLGTSGDTQYF
19	TRBV3-1	TRBD2	-	TRBJ2-1	TGTGCCAGCAGCCAAGAGGGTCTAGCGGGGGGCCACACGACACAGGAGCAGTTCTTC	CASSQEGLAGGHTTQEQFF
12	TRBV7-3	-	-	TRBJ2-1	TGTGCCAGCAGTCAAACAGGGAGTGAGCAGTTCTTC	CASSQTGSEQFF
14	TRBV6-1	-	-	TRBJ1-1	TGTGCCAGCAGCGAACACATTAAGGGACACCGAGCTTTCTTT	CASSEHIKGHRAFF
18	TRBV6-2/TRBV6-3	TRBD1	-	TRBJ1-5	TGTGCCAGCAGACACCACCAACAGGGGTATGGTTCGTATCAGCCCCAGCATTTT	CASRHHQQGYGSYQPQHF
12	TRBV5-6	-	-	TRBJ2-3	TGTGCCAGCAGCGGAAGGGCAGATACGCAGTATTTT	CASSGRADTQYF
17	TRBV24-1	TRBD1	-	TRBJ2-1	TGTGCCACCAGTGAAGCGTCAGGGGGCAGGTCCTACAATGAGCAGTTCTTC	CATSEASGGRSYNEQFF
14	TRBV30	-	-	TRBJ1-5	TGTGCCTGGAGTGTTGCGGCCAGCAATCAGCCCCAGCATTTT	CAWSVAASNQPQHF
17	TRBV4-2	-	-	TRBJ2-6	TGTGCCAGCAGCCACGGGACCGGCGCGTCTGGGGCCAACGTCCTGACTTTC	CASSHGTGASGANVLTF
14	TRBV30	TRBD1	-	TRBJ2-5	TGTGCCTGGAGTGTTAAGGGGGCTAAAGAGACCCAGTACTTC	CAWSVKGAKETQYF
15	TRBV6-5	-	-	TRBJ2-1	TGTGCCAGCAGTTACCGGACAGTCGGAGTCGATGAGCAGTTCTTC	CASSYRTVGVDEQFF
13	TRBV7-9	-	-	TRBJ2-7	TGTGCCAGCAGCCGCGGGGATACCTACGAGCAGTACTTC	CASSRGDTYEQYF
16	TRBV21-1	-	once	TRBJ1-6	TGTGCCAGCAGGAGGGACAGGGGGCGATATAATTCACCCCTCCACTTT	CASRRDRGRYNSPLHF
14	TRBV20-1	TRBD1	once	TRBJ1-6	TGCAGTGCTATGAGAGAGGGGGCAAATTCACCCCTCCACTTT	CSAMREGANSPLHF
11	TRBV6-1	-	-	TRBJ1-2	TGTGCCAGCTATCTCTGGGGTGGCTACACCTTC	CASYLWGGYTF
17	TRBV6-1	TRBD1	-	TRBJ1-1	TGTGCCAGCAGCACCAGAAGACAGGGGGTGATGAACACTGAAGCTTTCTTT	CASSTRRQGVMNTEAFF
15	TRBV2	TRBD1	-	TRBJ1-3	TGTGCCAGCAGGGGACAGTCATACTCTGGAAACACCATATATTTT	CASRGQSYSGNTIYF
14	TRBV7-9	-	-	TRBJ2-3	TGTGCCAGTGGCCGGGACCGCCCGTCGGATACGCAGTATTTT	CASGRDRPSDTQYF
14	TRBV7-2	-	-	TRBJ2-7	TGTGCCAGCAGCTTAGGCCGGAGCTCCTACGAGCAGTACTTC	CASSLGRSSYEQYF
13	TRBV19	TRBD2	-	TRBJ2-2	TGTGCCGGCAAAGCGGGGAGGACCGGGGAGCTGTTTTTT	CAGKAGRTGELFF
15	TRBV29-1	TRBD1	-	TRBJ1-1	TGCAGCGCCCGAGCTATGGGACAGGCGAACACTGAAGCTTTCTTT	CSARAMGQANTEAFF
12	TRBV2	TRBD2	-	TRBJ2-7	TGTGCCAGCAATGCGGGGGGTGCCGAGCAGTACTTC	CASNAGGAEQYF
15	TRBV5-1	-	-	TRBJ2-3	TGCGCCAGCAGCTTGGTTCAGGGCCACACAGATACGCAGTATTTT	CASSLVQGHTDTQYF
15	TRBV7-2	-	once	TRBJ1-2	TGTGCCAGCAGCATTAGCGCCCGGGGTGAGGGGGGCTACACCTTC	CASSISARGEGGYTF
13	TRBV5-1	-	-	TRBJ2-3	TGCGCCAGCAGCGTCTATCTCACAGATACGCAGTATTTT	CASSVYLTDTQYF
12	TRBV5-1	-	-	TRBJ1-5	TGCGCCAGCAGGGAAGAGGGTCAGCCCCAGCATTTT	CASREEGQPQHF
15	TRBV20-1	-	once	TRBJ2-7	TGCAGTGCTAGACGGGACGGGGGAAGCCCTTACGAGCAGTACTTC	CSARRDGGSPYEQYF
14	TRBV9	TRBD1	-	TRBJ1-5	TGTGCCAGTGGCAACAGGGGCGATTTGCAGCCCCAGCATTTT	CASGNRGDLQPQHF
13	TRBV28	-	few	TRBJ1-2	TGTGCCAGCAGTTCAGGTAGCTACTATGGCTACACCTTC	CASSSGSYYGYTF
16	TRBV4-1	TRBD1	-	TRBJ1-6	TGCGCCAGCAGCCGCCAAACAGGGGGCGAGGATTCACCCCTCCACTTT	CASSRQTGGEDSPLHF
13	TRBV5-6	-	-	TRBJ1-2	TGTGCCAGCGCCGACCGAGACAACTATGGCTACACCTTC	CASADRDNYGYTF
12	TRBV20-1	-	-	TRBJ1-2	TGCAGTGCTAGAGATTGGAGCTATGGCTACACCTTC	CSARDWSYGYTF
17	TRBV11-2	-	-	TRBJ2-6	TGTGCCAGCAGCTTAGATTTTGGTTCGGCTGGGGCCAACGTCCTGACTTTC	CASSLDFGSAGANVLTF
14	TRBV20-1	TRBD2	-	TRBJ2-3	TGCAGTGCTCTGCGGGGGGGACGCACAGATACGCAGTATTTT	CSALRGGRTDTQYF
17	TRBV3-1	TRBD1	once	TRBJ2-3	TGTGCCAGCAGCCCAAAGGGCAGGGGGCTTAGCACAGATACGCAGTATTTT	CASSPKGRGLSTDTQYF